The 22 T cell receptor beta chains given below trace back to one sample, sequenced in a study of PD-L1 blockade in urothelial cancer. Time point in this sample: pretreatment peripheral blood. Some clones are missing from TCRdb's copy, which holds only in-frame ones; the method was immunoSEQ multiplex PCR. The sample includes some 90,000 clones, 89% of them seen just once. Sequencing was performed on PBMCs, taken around atezolizumab (anti-PD-L1) treatment. The origin of the receptors is an elderly woman with urothelial cancer.

This rearrangement joins TRBV7-9 to TRBJ2-7; 16 bases match TRBD2. The CDR3 sequence is 17 residues long. CDR1 is SEHNR and CDR2 is FQNEAQ in the germline V gene (reference sequence). J gave up 3 bases and V 5 bases, and 7 bases lay outside the gene matches. The CDR3, as DNA: TGTGCCAGCAGCATGGGACTAGCGGGAGGGTTCGGCTACGAGCAGTACTTC. Residues: CASSMGLAGGFGYEQYF. Full variable domain (rest looked up from reference TRBV7-9 and TRBJ2-7): DTGVSQNPRHKITKRGQNVTFRCDPISEHNRLYWYRQTLGQGPEFLTYFQNEAQLEKSRLLSDRFSAERPKGSFSTLEIQRTEQGDSAMYLCASSMGLAGGFGYEQYFGPGTRLTVT.

V usage is TRBV5-1 and J usage is TRBJ2-1, with D maybe TRBD1 (5 bases). The length of the CDR3 is 14 residues. Germline CDR1 reads SGHRS; CDR2 reads YFSETQ. The V end lost 6 bases, the J end lost 6 bases, and 16 bases lay between the germline ends. The CDR3 bases are TGCGCCAGCAACGGTATAGGGGTTCTCAATGAGCAGTTCTTC. This sequence encodes CASNGIGVLNEQFF.

The J gene is TRBJ2-2, the V gene TRBV27; D is unclear. Germline assignment: CDR1 MNHEY and CDR2 SMNVEV (reference sequence). This CDR3 spans 15 amino acids. V was pared by 4 bases and J by 6 bases, with 15 bases between. The CDR3 DNA reads as TGTGCCAGCAGTTCGAATCGGGTGGCGGCCGGGGAGCTGTTTTTT. This encodes CASSSNRVAAGELFF.

The chain employs TRBV27 and TRBJ2-3, with 13 bases matching TRBD2. Trimming took 4 bases from V and 0 from J; bases not matched to a gene: 4. Germline CDR1 is MNHEY and CDR2 is SMNVEV (reference sequence). CDR3 length equals 17 residues. The CDR3 loop reads CASSSKLAGGSTDTQYF. As DNA, the CDR3 is TGTGCCAGCAGTTCAAAACTAGCGGGAGGGAGCACAGATACGCAGTATTTT.

The V call is TRBV9, the J call TRBJ2-1, with TRBD2 identical over 10 bases. CDR1 and CDR2 from the germline V gene are SGDLS and YYNGEE. This CDR3 comprises 18 residues. V lost 0 bases to trimming and J lost 2 bases; unmatched junction nucleotides: 8. The CDR3 DNA reads as TGTGCCAGCAGCGTAGAACCGGGACTAGCGAACCCCTACAATGAGCAGTTCTTC. The encoded protein is CASSVEPGLANPYNEQFF.

This chain connects TRBV28 to TRBJ1-5, with TRBD1 identical over 10 bases. With 3 bases clipped from V and 7 bases from J, the junction kept 6 bases outside the gene matches. This CDR3 has 15 amino acids. Germline values: CDR1 MDHEN, CDR2 SYDVKM. Written as DNA, the CDR3 is TGTGCCAGCAGTTTGCCGACAGGGGGCATACAGCCCCAGCATTTT. Translated, it gives CASSLPTGGIQPQHF.

This rearrangement joins TRBV5-1 to TRBJ1-4; D may be TRBD1 (5 bases). V was trimmed by 1 base and J by 5 bases, leaving 12 bases between them. The germline CDR1 and CDR2 sequences are SGHRS and YFSETQ. The CDR3 runs to 15 residues. As DNA, the CDR3 is TGCGCCAGCAGCTTGATGGGGGGTGGGAATGAAAAACTGTTTTTT. Amino acid sequence: CASSLMGGGNEKLFF.

The V call is TRBV14, the J call TRBJ2-3; 8 bases match TRBD2. V lost 0 bases to trimming and J lost 2 bases; unmatched junction nucleotides: 4. CDR1 and CDR2 (germline): SGHDN, FVKESK. The CDR3 consists of 16 residues. CDR3 protein: CASSQEPAGATDTQYF. For the CDR3, the DNA is TGTGCCAGCAGCCAAGAACCAGCGGGAGCCACAGATACGCAGTATTTT.

The V and J genes are TRBV7-8 and TRBJ2-1; D possibly corresponds to TRBD2 (5 bases). Germline CDR1 and CDR2: SGHVS and FQNEAQ. The CDR3 length is 16 residues. V shed 2 bases and J shed 4 bases, with 15 bases lying between them. CDR3 DNA sequence: TGTGCCAGCAGCTTATCTGAGGGAGTGAGGTACAATGAGCAGTTCTTC. This encodes CASSLSEGVRYNEQFF.

V and J are TRBV15 and TRBJ2-3; a possible D gene is TRBD2 (6 bases). The length of the CDR3 is 17 residues. V dropped 1 base and J dropped 3 bases, with 17 bases sitting between them. Germline values: CDR1 LNHNV, CDR2 YYDKDF (reference sequence). The DNA for the CDR3 is TGTGCCACCAGCAGAGTAATCGGTGGACTACCTACAGATACGCAGTATTTT. Translated: CATSRVIGGLPTDTQYF.

The rearrangement joins TRBV7-3 to TRBJ1-1; TRBD1 might be the D (5 bases). The V end was cut by 3 bases, the J end by 1 base, with 12 bases between. This CDR3 contains 15 residues. Germline-derived CDR1 and CDR2 are SGHTA and FQGTGA. The chain's CDR3 is CASSLGGRANTEAFF. The CDR3 nucleotides read TGTGCCAGCAGCTTGGGGGGGAGGGCGAACACTGAAGCTTTCTTT. The whole variable domain, filled in from reference TRBV7-3 and TRBJ1-1, reads GAGVSQTPSNKVTEKGKYVELRCDPISGHTALYWYRQSLGQGPEFLIYFQGTGAADDSGLPNDRFFAVRPEGSVSTLKIQRTERGDSAVYLCASSLGGRANTEAFFGQGTRLTVV.

This clone was observed a single time. The rearrangement joins TRBV18 to TRBJ2-7; 14 bases match TRBD2. CDR3 length: 18 amino acids. Germline CDR1 reads KGHSH; CDR2 reads LQKENI. After removal of 2 bases from V and 2 bases from J, the junction contained 8 bases not matched to a gene. Here the CDR3 DNA reads TGTGCCAGCTCACCAGGACTAGCGGGAGGAAGAAGCCCCTACGAGCAGTACTTC. It encodes CASSPGLAGGRSPYEQYF.

The rearrangement links TRBV19 to TRBJ1-2, with D hard to call. Trimming shortened V by 5 bases and J by 1 base, and 5 bases separated the two germline ends. The germline gives CDR1 LNHDA, CDR2 SQIVND (reference sequence). There are 12 residues in the CDR3. The CDR3 DNA is TGTGCCAGTAGTGAGCGTAACTATGGCTACACCTTC. It codes for CASSERNYGYTF.

This clone was found a few times. The genes are TRBV5-1 and TRBJ1-5; D remains unclear. Germline V gives CDR1 SGHRS, CDR2 YFSETQ. The CDR3 spans 14 residues. Trimming cost V 0 bases and J 4 bases, with 8 bases left between them. The CDR3 DNA reads as TGCGCCAGCAGCTTGGGCCAGAATAATCAGCCCCAGCATTTT. Protein: CASSLGQNNQPQHF. Using reference TRBV5-1 and TRBJ1-5 for the parts outside the CDR3, the full variable domain is KAGVTQTPRYLIKTRGQQVTLSCSPISGHRSVSWYQQTPGQGLQFLFEYFSETQRNKGNFPGRFSGRQFSNSRSEMNVSTLELGDSALYLCASSLGQNNQPQHFGDGTRLSIL.

The chain links TRBV6-1 to TRBJ2-1; 10 positions agree with TRBD2. CDR3 length: 13 amino acids. Germline V gives CDR1 MNHNS, CDR2 SASEGT. With V trimmed by 8 bases and J by 9 bases, 7 bases remained unmatched. DNA of the CDR3: TGTGCCAGCGGGATAGCGGGGGGAGGTGAGCAGTTCTTC. Translated, it gives CASGIAGGGEQFF.

The chain couples TRBV9 to TRBJ2-5, with TRBD1 matching over 7 bases. V dropped 4 bases and J dropped 4; count of bases not matched to a gene: 10. Germline V lookup: CDR1 SGDLS, CDR2 YYNGEE. CDR3 length: 15 residues. This CDR3 is CASSPSRGPPETQYF. The CDR3 DNA reads TGTGCCAGCAGCCCATCTAGGGGGCCCCCAGAGACCCAGTACTTC.

A single count supports this clone. One junction end disagrees with the germline gene, perhaps due to a read error. V usage is TRBV6-6 and J usage is TRBJ2-7; maybe TRBD1 (5 bases). The CDR3 spans 11 residues. Germline V lookup: CDR1 MNHNY, CDR2 SVGAGI (reference sequence). The DNA for the CDR3 is TGTGCCAGCAGTTACTTGTCAGGGCTCACCTTC. Translation: CASSYLSGLTF.

The gene calls are TRBV2 and TRBJ2-7; no definite D call. In germline, CDR1 is SNHLY, CDR2 FYNNEI. The CDR3 sequence is 13 residues long. Trimming pared 2 bases from V and 0 bases from J, leaving 5 bases between. The CDR3 region is CASSERGSYEQYF. DNA for the CDR3: TGTGCCAGCAGTGAAAGAGGCTCCTACGAGCAGTACTTC.

This chain connects TRBV19 to TRBJ2-2; 7 bases match TRBD1. Germline CDR1 and CDR2: LNHDA and SQIVND (reference sequence). This CDR3 has 14 residues. V trimming: 6 bases; J trimming: 5 bases; junction bases outside the gene matches: 6. CDR3 coding DNA: TGTGCCAGTAGACAGGGGACCCATACCGGGGAGCTGTTTTTT. Residues: CASRQGTHTGELFF.

The chain is built from TRBV5-1 and TRBJ1-3, with D unclear. The V gene lost 2 bases and the J gene lost 0 bases, with 12 bases spanning the gap. CDR1 is SGHRS and CDR2 is YFSETQ in the germline V gene. CDR3 length: 16 residues. CDR3 DNA: TGCGCCAGCAGCTTAGGCGACCGGAGCTCTGGAAACACCATATATTTT. Translation: CASSLGDRSSGNTIYF.

The rearrangement uses TRBV2 and TRBJ1-4; a possible D gene is TRBD1 (5 bases). The germline CDR1 and CDR2 sequences are SNHLY and FYNNEI. The CDR3 covers 15 residues. The V end lost 5 bases, the J end lost 7 bases, and 17 bases lay between the germline ends. This chain's CDR3 is CASSSELGDSEKLFF. The DNA for the CDR3 is TGTGCCAGCAGTTCAGAGTTAGGGGATAGTGAAAAACTGTTTTTT.

The chain combines TRBV19 with TRBJ1-1; the D is unclear. Between the trimmed V and J ends, which lost 3 bases and 5 bases, there was a span of 10 bases. Germline CDR1 reads LNHDA; CDR2 reads SQIVND (reference sequence). This CDR3 has 13 residues. The CDR3 DNA reads as TGTGCCAGTAGTATGGACGGGGTGACTGAAGCTTTCTTT. As protein: CASSMDGVTEAFF.